Listed here is a single TCR beta chain. Original processing notes: Estimated nucleated cell counts came from reference gene primer amplification. Sequencing was performed with immunoSEQ multiplex PCR; in TCRdb, only in-frame clones are kept and a portion is missing. The V and J calls and clone size were taken over from that table, and D and trimming were inferred from the DNA. The repertoire holds around 92,000 clones, with roughly 89% as singletons. This record comes from a study of blood T cell repertoires in COVID-19. Study background: Sites across the United States, Italy and Spain contributed samples from acute and convalescent COVID-19. T cells, B-cell-depleted T cells, or PBMCs provided the cDNA or gDNA that served as material.

Per germline, CDR1 SGHTS and CDR2 YDEGEE. The CDR3 loop spans 13 amino acids. Trimming left V 7 bases short and J 0 bases short, with 11 bases between. This TCR was recovered from a woman older than 75 with active COVID-19. Sequencing was performed on peripheral blood. The chain uses TRBV5-8 and TRBJ2-7, with D unresolved. The DNA for the CDR3 is TGTGCCAGCCGTTTTTCCGGCTCCTACGAGCAGTACTTC. This sequence encodes CASRFSGSYEQYF.